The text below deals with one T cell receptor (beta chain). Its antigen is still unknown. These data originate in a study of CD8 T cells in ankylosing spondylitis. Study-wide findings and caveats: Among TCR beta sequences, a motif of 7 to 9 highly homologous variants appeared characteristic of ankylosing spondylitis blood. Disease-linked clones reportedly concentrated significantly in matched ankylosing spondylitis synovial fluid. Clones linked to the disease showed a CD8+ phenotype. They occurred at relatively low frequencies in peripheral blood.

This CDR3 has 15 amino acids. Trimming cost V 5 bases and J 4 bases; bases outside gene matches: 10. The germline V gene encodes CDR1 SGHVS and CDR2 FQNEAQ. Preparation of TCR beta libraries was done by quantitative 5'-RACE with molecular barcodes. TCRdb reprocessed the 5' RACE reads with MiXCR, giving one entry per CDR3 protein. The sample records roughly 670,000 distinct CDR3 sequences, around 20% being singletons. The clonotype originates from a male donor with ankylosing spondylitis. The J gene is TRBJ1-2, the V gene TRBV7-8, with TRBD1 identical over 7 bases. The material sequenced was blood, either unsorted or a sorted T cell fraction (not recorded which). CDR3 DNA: TGTGCCAGCAGCCGCCAGGGGGGAAGTGGCTATGGCTACACCTTC. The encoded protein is CASSRQGGSGYGYTF.